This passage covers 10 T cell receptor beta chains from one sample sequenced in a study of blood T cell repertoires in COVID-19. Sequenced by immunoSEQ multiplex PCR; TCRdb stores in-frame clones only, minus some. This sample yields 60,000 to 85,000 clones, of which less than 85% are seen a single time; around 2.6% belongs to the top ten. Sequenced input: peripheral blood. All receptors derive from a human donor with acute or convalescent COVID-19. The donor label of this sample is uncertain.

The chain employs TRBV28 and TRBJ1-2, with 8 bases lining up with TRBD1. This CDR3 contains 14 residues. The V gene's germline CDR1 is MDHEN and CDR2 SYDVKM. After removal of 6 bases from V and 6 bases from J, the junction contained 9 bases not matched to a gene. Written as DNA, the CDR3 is TGTGCCAGCAGCACACTACAGGGGGAAAATGGCTACACCTTC. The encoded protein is CASSTLQGENGYTF.

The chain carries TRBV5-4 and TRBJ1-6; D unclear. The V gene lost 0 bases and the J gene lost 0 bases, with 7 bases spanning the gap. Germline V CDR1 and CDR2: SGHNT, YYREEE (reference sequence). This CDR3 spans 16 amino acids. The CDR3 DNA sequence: TGTGCCAGCAGCTTGGGGGCCCGCTCCTATAATTCACCCCTCCACTTT. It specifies CASSLGARSYNSPLHF.

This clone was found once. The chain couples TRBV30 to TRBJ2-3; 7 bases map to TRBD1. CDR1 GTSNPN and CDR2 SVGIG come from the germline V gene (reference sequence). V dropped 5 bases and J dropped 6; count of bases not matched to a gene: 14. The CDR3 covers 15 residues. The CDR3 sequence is CAWLRKGAIRDTQYF. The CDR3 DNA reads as TGTGCCTGGCTAAGGAAGGGGGCCATTCGTGATACGCAGTATTTT.

CDR3 DNA sequence: TGTGCCAGCAGACAAACAGGGGCTGGGTACACTGAAGCTTTCTTT. Its protein is CASRQTGAGYTEAFF. The chain has TRBV7-9 and TRBJ1-1; 7 positions match TRBD1. Germline V gene lookup returns CDR1 SEHNR and CDR2 FQNEAQ (reference sequence). J was trimmed by 3 bases and V by 6 bases; bases with no gene match: 10. The CDR3 totals 15 residues.

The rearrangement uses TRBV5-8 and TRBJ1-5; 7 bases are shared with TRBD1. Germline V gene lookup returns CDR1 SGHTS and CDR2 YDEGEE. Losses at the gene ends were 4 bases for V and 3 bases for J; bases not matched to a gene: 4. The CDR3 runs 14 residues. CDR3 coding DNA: TGTGCCAGCAGCCGAGACAGGGACAATCAGCCCCAGCATTTT. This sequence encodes CASSRDRDNQPQHF.

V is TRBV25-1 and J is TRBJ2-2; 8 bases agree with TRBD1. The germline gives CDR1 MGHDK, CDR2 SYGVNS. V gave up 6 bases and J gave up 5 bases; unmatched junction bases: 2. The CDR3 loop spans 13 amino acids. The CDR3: CASSRGLTGELFF. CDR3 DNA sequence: TGTGCCAGCAGCAGGGGGCTGACCGGGGAGCTGTTTTTT.

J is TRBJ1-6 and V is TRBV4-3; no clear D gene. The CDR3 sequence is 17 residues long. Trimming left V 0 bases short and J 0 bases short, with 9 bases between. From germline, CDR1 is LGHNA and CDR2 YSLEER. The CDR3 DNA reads TGCGCCAGCAGCCAAGAGACTCCTAGCTCCTATAATTCACCCCTCCACTTT. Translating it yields CASSQETPSSYNSPLHF.

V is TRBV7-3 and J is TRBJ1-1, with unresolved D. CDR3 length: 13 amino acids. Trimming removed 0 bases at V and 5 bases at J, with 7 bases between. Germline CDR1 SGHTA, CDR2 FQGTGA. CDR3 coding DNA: TGTGCCAGCAGCTTAACAGGAGGTACTGAAGCTTTCTTT. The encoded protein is CASSLTGGTEAFF.

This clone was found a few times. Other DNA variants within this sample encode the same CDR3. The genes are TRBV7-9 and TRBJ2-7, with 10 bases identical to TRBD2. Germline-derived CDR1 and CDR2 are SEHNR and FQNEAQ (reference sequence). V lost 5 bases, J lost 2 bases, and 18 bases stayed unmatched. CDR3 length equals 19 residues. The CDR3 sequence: CASSPRTSGRRGRTYEQYF. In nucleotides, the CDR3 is TGTGCCAGCAGCCCCCGGACTAGCGGCCGACGGGGGAGAACCTACGAGCAGTACTTC.

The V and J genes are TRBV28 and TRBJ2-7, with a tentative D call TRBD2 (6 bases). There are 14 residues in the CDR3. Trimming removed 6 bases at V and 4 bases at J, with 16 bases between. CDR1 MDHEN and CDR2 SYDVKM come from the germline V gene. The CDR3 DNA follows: TGTGCCAGCAGGCCAACGACTAGGCTGTACGAGCAGTACTTC. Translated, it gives CASRPTTRLYEQYF. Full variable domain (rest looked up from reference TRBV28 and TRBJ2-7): DVKVTQSSRYLVKRTGEKVFLECVQDMDHENMFWYRQDPGLGLRLIYFSYDVKMKEKGDIPEGYSVSREKKERFSLILESASTNQTSMYLCASRPTTRLYEQYFGPGTRLTVT.